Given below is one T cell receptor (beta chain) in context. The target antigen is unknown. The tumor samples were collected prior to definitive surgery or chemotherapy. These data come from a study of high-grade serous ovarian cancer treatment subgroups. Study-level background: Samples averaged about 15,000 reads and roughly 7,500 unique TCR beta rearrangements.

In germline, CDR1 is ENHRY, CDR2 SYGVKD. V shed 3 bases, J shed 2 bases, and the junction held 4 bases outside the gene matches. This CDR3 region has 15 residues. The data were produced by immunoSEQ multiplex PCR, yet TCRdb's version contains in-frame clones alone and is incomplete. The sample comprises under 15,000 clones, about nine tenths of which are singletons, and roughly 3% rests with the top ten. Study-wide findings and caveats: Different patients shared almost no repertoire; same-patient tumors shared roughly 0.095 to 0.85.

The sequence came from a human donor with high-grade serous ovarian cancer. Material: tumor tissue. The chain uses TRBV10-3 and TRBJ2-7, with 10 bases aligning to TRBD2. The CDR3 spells CAISDRTSGTYEQYV. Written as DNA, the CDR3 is TGTGCCATCAGTGATCGTACTAGCGGGACCTACGAGCAGTACGTC.